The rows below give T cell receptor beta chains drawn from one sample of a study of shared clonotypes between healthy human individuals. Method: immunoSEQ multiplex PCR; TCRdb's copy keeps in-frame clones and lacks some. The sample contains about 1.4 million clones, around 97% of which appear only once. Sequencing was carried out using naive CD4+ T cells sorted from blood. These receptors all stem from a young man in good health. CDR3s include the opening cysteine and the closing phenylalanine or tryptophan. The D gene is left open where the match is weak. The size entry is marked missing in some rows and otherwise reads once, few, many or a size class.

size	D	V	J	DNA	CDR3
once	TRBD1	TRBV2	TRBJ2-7	TGTGCCACCAGACAGGGGGCTGCGAACGAGCAGTACTTC	CATRQGAANEQYF
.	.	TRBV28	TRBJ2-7	TGTGCCAGCATCACACAGGGAGAGTGGCCCTACGAGCAGTACTTC	CASITQGEWPYEQYF
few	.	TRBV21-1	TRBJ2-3	TGTGCCAGCGGTACCGGGGCTAGCACAGATACGCAGTATTTT	CASGTGASTDTQYF
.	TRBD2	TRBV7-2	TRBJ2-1	TGTGCCAGCAGCACCTGGACTAGCGGGACTCACATAAAGCAGTTCTTC	CASSTWTSGTHIKQFF
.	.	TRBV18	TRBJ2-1	TGTGCCAGCTCACTATCGACGAGCTACAATGAGCAGTTCTTC	CASSLSTSYNEQFF
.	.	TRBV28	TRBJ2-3	TGTGCCAGCACCATTGGGGGGAGTACAGATACGCAGTATTTT	CASTIGGSTDTQYF
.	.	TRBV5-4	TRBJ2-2	TGTGCCAGCAGCTTGGATTCGGGCAGTAACACCGGGGAGCTGTTTTTT	CASSLDSGSNTGELFF
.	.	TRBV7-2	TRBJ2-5	TGTGCCAGCAGCTTAGCCTACCGAGAGACCCAGTACTTC	CASSLAYRETQYF
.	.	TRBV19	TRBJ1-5	TGTGCCAGTACCTCGGACCTTAGGCTACCCCAGCATTTT	CASTSDLRLPQHF
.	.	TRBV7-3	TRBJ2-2	TGTGCCAGCAGCTCGACCACCGGGGAGCTGTTTTTT	CASSSTTGELFF
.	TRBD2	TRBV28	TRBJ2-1	TGTGCCACCGGGCCTAGCGGGAATGGGCATGAGCAGTTCTTC	CATGPSGNGHEQFF
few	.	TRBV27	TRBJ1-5	TGTGCCAGCAGTCCTCGGGGCAATCAGCCCCAGCATTTT	CASSPRGNQPQHF
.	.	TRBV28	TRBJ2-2	TGTGCCAGCAGCTTGGTCGGGGAGCTGTTTTTT	CASSLVGELFF
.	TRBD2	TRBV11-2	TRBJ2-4	TGTGCCAGCAGCCACAACACTAGCGCGCTAGCCAAAAACATTCAGTACTTC	CASSHNTSALAKNIQYF
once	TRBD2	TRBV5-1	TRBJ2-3	TGCGCCAGCAGCTTGGGGGGGGGAGGGCCCGCAGATACGCAGTATTTT	CASSLGGGGPADTQYF
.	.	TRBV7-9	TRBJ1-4	TGTGCCAGCTCACGGAGCGGACGATTAACAACTAATGAAAAACTGTTTTTT	CASSRSGRLTTNEKLFF
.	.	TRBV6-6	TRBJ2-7	TGTGCCAGCAGTTATTCCGGGGGCTTCGGCGAGCAGTACTTC	CASSYSGGFGEQYF
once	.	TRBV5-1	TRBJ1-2	TGCGCCAGCAGCTCCGACTCAAACAAGAACTATGGCTACACCTTC	CASSSDSNKNYGYTF
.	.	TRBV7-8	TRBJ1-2	TGTGCCAGCAGCTTGGCCGTCGTGGGGGGCGTCGGGTATGGCTACACCTTC	CASSLAVVGGVGYGYTF
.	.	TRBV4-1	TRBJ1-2	TGCGCCAGCAGTAGAATCGGGCAGGCCTATGGCTACACCTTC	CASSRIGQAYGYTF
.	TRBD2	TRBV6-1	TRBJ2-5	TGTGCCAGCAGCCCGACTAGCGGGGTAGAAGGGACCCAGTACTTC	CASSPTSGVEGTQYF
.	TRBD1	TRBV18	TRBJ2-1	TGTGCCAGCTCACCACCGGGAGTCTTGACAGGGATGGAGCAGTTCTTC	CASSPPGVLTGMEQFF
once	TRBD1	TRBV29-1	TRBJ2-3	TGCAGCGTTGAAGGTGGACAGGCAACAGATACGCAGTATTTT	CSVEGGQATDTQYF
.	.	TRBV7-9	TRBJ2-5	TGTGCCAGCAGCTGGCCGTTTGGGACGATGGAAGAAGAGACCCAGTACTTC	CASSWPFGTMEEETQYF
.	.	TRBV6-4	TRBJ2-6	TGTGCCAGCAGGACGGGACTTGTTTTAATGGGCTCTGGGGCCAACGTCCTGACTTTC	CASRTGLVLMGSGANVLTF
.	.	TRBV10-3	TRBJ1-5	TGTGCCATCAGTGAGGTGGACGTTCAGCCCCAGCATTTT	CAISEVDVQPQHF
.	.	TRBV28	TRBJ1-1	TGTGCCAGCAGTCCTAGAGCGCTAAACACTGAAGCTTTCTTT	CASSPRALNTEAFF
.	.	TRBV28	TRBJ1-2	TGTGCCAGCAGTTTATTATATGGGGATGGCTACACCTTC	CASSLLYGDGYTF
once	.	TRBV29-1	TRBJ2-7	TGCAGCGTCGTCGGACAGCCTTCGTCGTCCATTTCCTACGAGCAGTACTTC	CSVVGQPSSSISYEQYF
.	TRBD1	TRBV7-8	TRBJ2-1	TGTGCCAGCAGTTCAGGGGGCACCGTTTACAATGAGCAGTTCTTC	CASSSGGTVYNEQFF
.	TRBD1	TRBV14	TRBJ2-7	TGTGCCAGCAGCCCCGGAAGGACAGGGGGCTCCTACGAGCAGTACTTC	CASSPGRTGGSYEQYF
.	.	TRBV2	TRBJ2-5	TGTGCCAGCGACACCGGGGGTCAAGAGACCCAGTACTTC	CASDTGGQETQYF
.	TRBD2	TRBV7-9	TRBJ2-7	TGTGCCAGCAGCCCTCCTAGCGGGAGGGCCGGCTCCTACGAGCAGTACTTC	CASSPPSGRAGSYEQYF
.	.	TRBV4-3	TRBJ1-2	TGCGCCAGCAGCCAAGTTTACAACTCGGAGATCTATGGCTACACCTTC	CASSQVYNSEIYGYTF
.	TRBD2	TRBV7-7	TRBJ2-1	TGTGCTAGCAGCTTAGGGCCCAGGCGGGGGGGCTCCTACAATGAGCAGTTCTTC	CASSLGPRRGGSYNEQFF
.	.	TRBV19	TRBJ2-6	TGTGCCAGTAGTATAAACAGGGCACCCTCTGGGGCCAACGTCCTGACTTTC	CASSINRAPSGANVLTF
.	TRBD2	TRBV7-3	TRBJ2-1	TGTGCCAGCAGCTTAATCCCGATCACTAGCGGGGTAACTAGGAATGAGCAGTTCTTC	CASSLIPITSGVTRNEQFF
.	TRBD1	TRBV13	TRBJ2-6	TGTGCCAGCACCGAAACAGGGGCTGGGGCCAACGTCCTGACTTTC	CASTETGAGANVLTF